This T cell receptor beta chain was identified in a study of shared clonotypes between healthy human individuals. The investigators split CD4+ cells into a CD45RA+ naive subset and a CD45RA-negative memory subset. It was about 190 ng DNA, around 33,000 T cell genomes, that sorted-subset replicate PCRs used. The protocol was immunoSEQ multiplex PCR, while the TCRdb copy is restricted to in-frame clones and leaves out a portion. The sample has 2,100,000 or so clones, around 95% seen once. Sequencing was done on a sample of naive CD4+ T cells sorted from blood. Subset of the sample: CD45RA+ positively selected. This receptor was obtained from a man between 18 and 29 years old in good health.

CDR3 coding DNA: TGTGCCAGCAGCCCCCGTGATTGGGCGGGAGGGCCCGATACGCAGTATTTT. It encodes CASSPRDWAGGPDTQYF. J is TRBJ2-3 and V is TRBV7-2, with 9 bases aligning to TRBD2. Per the germline V gene, CDR1 is SGHTA and CDR2 is FQGNSA. This CDR3 has 17 residues. V lost 5 bases and J lost 6; bases outside the gene matches: 15.